The following is a T cell receptor beta chain sequence with its context. The record originates from a study of T cells in Graves' hyperthyroidism and ophthalmopathy. Amplification of TCR beta CDR3 regions used RNA as the template. First-round RT-PCR of the TCR CDR3 relied on the HTBI primer set. TCRdb reanalysed the multiplex PCR reads using MiXCR and keeps one entry per CDR3 protein. Of nearly 600,000 distinct CDR3 sequences detected, over 11% appear once; the ten largest clones hold around 5.4%. CDR1 and CDR2 (germline): MNHNS, SASEGT. Trimming took 3 bases from V and 11 from J; bases not matched to a gene: 10. The CDR3 extends over 15 amino acids.

This receptor was taken from a young woman with Graves' hyperthyroidism that later progressed to Graves' ophthalmopathy. The chain has TRBV6-1 and TRBJ1-6; TRBD1 matches at 7 bases. The sample was blood. The CDR3: CASSEGTEGLAPLHF. The CDR3 DNA follows: TGTGCCAGCAGTGAGGGGACAGAGGGCCTCGCACCCCTCCACTTT.